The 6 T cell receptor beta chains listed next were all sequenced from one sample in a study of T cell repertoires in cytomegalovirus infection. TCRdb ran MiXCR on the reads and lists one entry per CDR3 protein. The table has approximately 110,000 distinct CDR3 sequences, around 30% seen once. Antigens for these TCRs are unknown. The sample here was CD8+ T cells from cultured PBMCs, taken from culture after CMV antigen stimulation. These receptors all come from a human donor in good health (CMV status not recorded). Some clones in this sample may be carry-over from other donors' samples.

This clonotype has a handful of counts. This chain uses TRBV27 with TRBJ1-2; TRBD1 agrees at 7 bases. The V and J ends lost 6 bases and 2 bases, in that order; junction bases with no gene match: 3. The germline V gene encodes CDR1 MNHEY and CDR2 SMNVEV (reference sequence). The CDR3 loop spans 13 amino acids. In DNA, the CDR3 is TGTGCCAGCAGCTCAGGGGGGAACTATGGCTACACCTTC. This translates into CASSSGGNYGYTF.

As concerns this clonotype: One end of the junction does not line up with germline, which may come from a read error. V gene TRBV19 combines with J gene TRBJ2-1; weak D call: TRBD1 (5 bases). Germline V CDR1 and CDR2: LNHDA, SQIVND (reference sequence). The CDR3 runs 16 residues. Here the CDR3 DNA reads TGTGCCAGAAGTATGTTAGCCTTAGGGGCCTACAATGAGCAGTTCTTC. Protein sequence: CARSMLALGAYNEQFF.

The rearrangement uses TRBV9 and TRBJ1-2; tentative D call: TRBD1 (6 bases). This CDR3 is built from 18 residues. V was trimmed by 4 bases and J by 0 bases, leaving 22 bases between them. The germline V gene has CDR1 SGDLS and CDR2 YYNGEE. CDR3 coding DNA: TGTGCCAGCAGCCTATCAACAATTACAGGGCCTGCTAACTATGGCTACACCTTC. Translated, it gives CASSLSTITGPANYGYTF.

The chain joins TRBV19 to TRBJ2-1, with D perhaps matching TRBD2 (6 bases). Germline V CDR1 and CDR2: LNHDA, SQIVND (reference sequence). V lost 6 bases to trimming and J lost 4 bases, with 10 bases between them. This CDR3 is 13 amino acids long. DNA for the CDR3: TGTGCCAGTAGCATGGCGGGGTACAATGAGCAGTTCTTC. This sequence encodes CASSMAGYNEQFF.

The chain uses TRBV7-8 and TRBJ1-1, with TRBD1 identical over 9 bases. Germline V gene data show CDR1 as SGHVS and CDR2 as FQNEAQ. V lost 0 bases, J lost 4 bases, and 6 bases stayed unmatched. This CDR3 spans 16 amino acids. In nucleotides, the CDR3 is TGTGCCAGCAGCTTAGCCCCACAGGGGGCCCTCACTGAAGCTTTCTTT. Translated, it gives CASSLAPQGALTEAFF.

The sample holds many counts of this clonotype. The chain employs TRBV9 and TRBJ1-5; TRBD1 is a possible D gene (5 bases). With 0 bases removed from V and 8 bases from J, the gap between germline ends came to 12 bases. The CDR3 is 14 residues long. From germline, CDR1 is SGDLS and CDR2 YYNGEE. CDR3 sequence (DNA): TGTGCCAGCAGCGTAGGTCAGGGTAGGGAGCCCCAGCATTTT. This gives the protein CASSVGQGREPQHF.